This entry lists 15 T cell receptor beta chains sequenced from one sample in a study of T cell changes during pregnancy in multiple sclerosis. Measured with immunoSEQ multiplex PCR; TCRdb has only the in-frame clones, and not every one. The sample lists 100,000 to 150,000 clones; 80% to 95% were seen once. Source: peripheral blood, taken before pregnancy. The source is a female donor with multiple sclerosis, enrolled in a pregnancy study.

V is TRBV10-3 and J is TRBJ2-3, with 13 bases aligning to TRBD2. This CDR3 is 19 amino acids long. CDR1 and CDR2 from the germline V gene are ENHRY and SYGVKD. J was trimmed by 3 bases and V by 1 base; bases with no gene match: 10. This chain's CDR3 is CAISEFGRPGLAGTDTQYF. CDR3 nucleotide sequence: TGTGCCATCAGTGAGTTTGGGCGACCGGGACTAGCGGGGACAGATACGCAGTATTTT.

The chain employs TRBV2 and TRBJ2-6; D is perhaps TRBD1 (5 bases). Trimming took 5 bases from V and 0 from J, leaving 5 bases between them. The CDR3 is 14 residues long. Germline CDR1 and CDR2: SNHLY and FYNNEI. DNA of the CDR3: TGTGCCAGCAGTACAGGCTCTGGGGCCAACGTCCTGACTTTC. This codes for CASSTGSGANVLTF.

The chain carries TRBV25-1 and TRBJ2-2; D may be TRBD1 (6 bases). The CDR3 loop spans 16 amino acids. Germline CDR1 MGHDK, CDR2 SYGVNS. Trimming pared 3 bases from V and 4 bases from J, leaving 15 bases between. CDR3 coding DNA: TGTGCCAGCAGTGACCGCAGGGGTGGAGGCACCGGGGAGCTGTTTTTT. This encodes CASSDRRGGGTGELFF.

The chain carries TRBV5-1 and TRBJ2-1; 9 bases align to TRBD1. Germline loops: CDR1 SGHRS, CDR2 YFSETQ. The junction had 8 bases not matched to a gene; V was cut back by 4 bases and J by 9 bases. The CDR3 extends over 14 amino acids. The CDR3 sequence is CASSRGQGAGEQFF. The CDR3 DNA reads TGCGCCAGCAGCAGGGGACAGGGAGCGGGTGAGCAGTTCTTC. The full variable domain, completed using reference TRBV5-1 and TRBJ2-1, is KAGVTQTPRYLIKTRGQQVTLSCSPISGHRSVSWYQQTPGQGLQFLFEYFSETQRNKGNFPGRFSGRQFSNSRSEMNVSTLELGDSALYLCASSRGQGAGEQFFGPGTRLTVL.

The genes are TRBV10-3 and TRBJ2-3, with TRBD2 matching over 9 bases. CDR1 is ENHRY and CDR2 is SYGVKD in the germline V gene. CDR3 size: 16 residues. The ends lost 3 bases at V and 3 bases at J; junction bases unmatched: 7. The CDR3 is CAISDLSGRGTDTQYF. CDR3 DNA: TGTGCCATCAGTGACCTTAGCGGGAGAGGAACAGATACGCAGTATTTT.

This clone was detected only once. V usage is TRBV19 and J usage is TRBJ2-7, with D uncertain. The CDR3 runs to 13 residues. Looked up from germline, CDR1 is LNHDA and CDR2 is SQIVND (reference sequence). V was trimmed by 1 base and J by 1 base, leaving 5 bases between them. The CDR3 DNA reads TGTGCCAGTAGTATAGGGGCTTCCTACGAGCAGTACTTC. Amino acids: CASSIGASYEQYF.

The chain has TRBV9 and TRBJ2-7; 9 bases line up with TRBD1. The length of the CDR3 is 15 residues. J gave up 7 bases and V 5 bases, and 13 bases lay outside the gene matches. CDR1 is SGDLS, CDR2 YYNGEE, per germline. Here the CDR3 reads CASSETGTGSGEQYF. CDR3 DNA: TGTGCCAGCAGTGAGACCGGGACAGGGAGTGGAGAGCAGTACTTC. Complete variable domain (other parts from reference TRBV9 and TRBJ2-7): DSGVTQTPKHLITATGQRVTLRCSPRSGDLSVYWYQQSLDQGLQFLIQYYNGEERAKGNILERFSAQQFPDLHSELNLSSLELGDSALYFCASSETGTGSGEQYFGPGTRLTVT.

The chain combines TRBV5-4 with TRBJ2-2; 7 bases agree with TRBD2. The CDR3 has 16 amino acids. The J segment lost 5 bases and the V segment lost 0 bases, leaving 7 bases of the junction unmatched. Germline CDR1 reads SGHNT; CDR2 reads YYREEE (reference sequence). CDR3 protein: CASSLEPGGRTGELFF. In DNA, the CDR3 is TGTGCCAGCAGCTTGGAACCGGGAGGTAGGACCGGGGAGCTGTTTTTT.

This rearrangement joins TRBV18 to TRBJ2-7; D not certain. The CDR3 covers 12 residues. Germline V CDR1 and CDR2: KGHSH, LQKENI. Trimming stripped 3 bases from V and 7 bases from J, with 10 bases between. Here the CDR3 DNA reads TGTGCCAGCTCACCTCGGAAGAGGGAGCAGTACTTC. It specifies CASSPRKREQYF.

With respect to this clone: This sample also contains other DNA sequences that code for the same CDR3. V gene TRBV4-1 combines with J gene TRBJ2-7; the match to TRBD1 covers 9 bases. This CDR3 has 15 residues. The V and J ends lost 1 base and 0 bases, in that order; junction bases with no gene match: 1. Germline V gene data show CDR1 as MGHRA and CDR2 as YSYEKL. The CDR3 reads CASSQGQGGSYEQYF. Written as DNA, the CDR3 is TGCGCCAGCAGCCAAGGACAGGGGGGCTCCTACGAGCAGTACTTC.

This chain connects TRBV7-3 to TRBJ2-3; possible D gene TRBD1, 6 bases. Germline V gene sequence: CDR1 SGHTA, CDR2 FQGTGA. CDR3 size: 14 residues. Trimming removed 5 bases from V and 0 bases from J, with 9 bases in between. This chain's CDR3 is CASSEGHSTDTQYF. The DNA of the CDR3 is TGTGCCAGCAGCGAGGGACACAGCACAGATACGCAGTATTTT.

The chain combines TRBV6-6 with TRBJ2-7, with 15 nucleotides matching TRBD2. V shed 8 bases and J 2 bases; nucleotides not matched to a gene: 4. This CDR3 spans 15 amino acids. CDR1 MNHNY and CDR2 SVGAGI come from the germline V gene (reference sequence). The CDR3 nucleotides read TGTGCCAGCGGGACTAGCGGGAGGCCGCCCTACGAGCAGTACTTC. It yields the protein CASGTSGRPPYEQYF.

The CDR3 nucleotides read TGCGCCAGCAGCCTAGATCATGAGCAGTTCTTC. Translation gives CASSLDHEQFF. The rearrangement joins TRBV5-1 to TRBJ2-1; no clear D. CDR1 is SGHRS, CDR2 YFSETQ, per germline. This CDR3 comprises 11 residues. With 4 bases removed from V and 8 bases from J, the gap between germline ends came to 7 bases. Full variable domain (missing parts from reference TRBV5-1 and TRBJ2-1): KAGVTQTPRYLIKTRGQQVTLSCSPISGHRSVSWYQQTPGQGLQFLFEYFSETQRNKGNFPGRFSGRQFSNSRSEMNVSTLELGDSALYLCASSLDHEQFFGPGTRLTVL.

The chain employs TRBV14 and TRBJ1-2; D is undetermined. The V gene lost 3 bases and the J gene lost 3 bases, with 14 bases spanning the gap. CDR3 length equals 15 residues. Germline CDR1 reads SGHDN; CDR2 reads FVKESK. This chain's CDR3 is CASSHHPPGYYGYTF. The CDR3 coding sequence is TGTGCCAGCAGCCACCATCCCCCGGGGTACTATGGCTACACCTTC.

This chain links TRBV28 with TRBJ2-7; 7 bases are a match to TRBD1. Trimming at V came to 6 bases and at J to 7 bases, leaving 15 bases not matched to a gene. The CDR3 loop spans 15 amino acids. Germline-derived CDR1 and CDR2 are MDHEN and SYDVKM. CDR3 sequence: CASSQIQGSHREQYF. DNA for the CDR3: TGTGCCAGCAGCCAGATACAGGGGTCCCATCGGGAGCAGTACTTC. The variable domain in full, completed from reference TRBV28 and TRBJ2-7, reads DVKVTQSSRYLVKRTGEKVFLECVQDMDHENMFWYRQDPGLGLRLIYFSYDVKMKEKGDIPEGYSVSREKKERFSLILESASTNQTSMYLCASSQIQGSHREQYFGPGTRLTVT.